A single sample gave rise to the 18 T cell receptor beta chains below, sequenced in a study. TCRdb redid the calling of the 5' RACE reads with MiXCR, one entry per CDR3 protein. The sample lists roughly 100 distinct CDR3 sequences, about 94% occurring once. Treg sorting used a CD4+CD25+CD127-/low gate. Sequencing used Tregs sorted from a lymph node. The origin of the receptors is a female donor with breast cancer.

On this clonotype itself: The library was designed around alpha chains, so this beta chain is a stray read whose abundance carries little weight. The CDR3: CASRTGNTEAFF. Here the CDR3 DNA reads TGTGCCAGCAGAACGGGAAACACTGAAGCTTTCTTT. V gene TRBV6-2 or TRBV6-3 combines with J gene TRBJ1-1; D not resolved. Trimming took 6 bases from V and 2 from J, leaving 7 bases between them. This CDR3 is 12 amino acids long. The germline V gene has CDR1 MNHEY and CDR2 SVGEGT.

A word on this clonotype: For a library built for alpha chains, this beta chain is a stray read; little rests on its size. The CDR3 DNA reads TGTGCCAGCAGCTCCATACAGGGTGGAGAGACCCAGTACTTC. It encodes CASSSIQGGETQYF. This chain joins TRBV7-9 and TRBJ2-5; a possible D gene is TRBD1 (6 bases). This CDR3 has 14 amino acids. The V and J ends lost 4 bases and 4 bases respectively, with 13 bases between them. The germline V gene has CDR1 SEHNR and CDR2 FQNEAQ (reference sequence).

Details on this clonotype: The library was prepared for alpha chains; this beta chain is a stray read, so its frequency means little. The chain links TRBV11-3 to TRBJ2-7; 7 bases map to TRBD1. Germline V gene data show CDR1 as SGHNT and CDR2 as YENEEA. The V gene end was trimmed by 0 bases and the J gene end by 1 base; junction bases not matched to a gene: 6. The CDR3 totals 16 residues. The DNA of the CDR3 is TGTGCCAGCAGCTTAGAGAGGGGGCCGGGGTCCTACGAGCAGTACTTC. Its protein is CASSLERGPGSYEQYF. Full variable domain (remainder filled in from reference TRBV11-3 and TRBJ2-7): EAGVVQSPRYKIIEKKQPVAFWCNPISGHNTLYWYLQNLGQGPELLIRYENEEAVDDSQLPKDRFSAERLKGVDSTLKIQPAELGDSAVYLCASSLERGPGSYEQYFGPGTRLTVT.

A single count supports this clonotype. A library prepared for alpha chains yielded this beta chain as an off-target read; its size is of little meaning. The chain uses TRBV12-3 or TRBV12-4 and TRBJ2-5; no reliable D call. The CDR3 is made up of 12 amino acids. The V gene lost 1 base and the J gene lost 5 bases, with 5 bases spanning the gap. CDR3 amino acids: CASSLGAETQYF. CDR3 bases: TGTGCCAGCAGTTTAGGTGCGGAGACCCAGTACTTC.

Remarks on this clonotype: In a library made to pick up alpha chains, this beta chain is a stray read with a size that means little. This rearrangement joins TRBV11-2 to TRBJ2-3, with TRBD1 matching 7 bases. The V segment lost 4 bases and the J segment 6 bases; nucleotides outside the gene matches: 4. Germline loops: CDR1 SGHAT, CDR2 FQNNGV. The CDR3 extends over 13 amino acids. Written as DNA, the CDR3 is TGTGCCAGCAGCTATACAGGGGAGGATACGCAGTATTTT. Translating it yields CASSYTGEDTQYF.

About this clonotype: This beta chain is a stray sequence in a library constructed for alpha chains; its clone size is not meaningful. This chain joins TRBV29-1 and TRBJ2-2; 8 bases line up with TRBD2. After removal of 5 bases from V and 7 bases from J, the junction contained 12 bases not matched to a gene. Germline V gene lookup returns CDR1 SQVTM and CDR2 ANQGSEA. The CDR3 has 15 residues. In DNA form, the CDR3 reads TGCAGCGTTTCTAGCGGGTCCACCTGGGGCGGGGAGCTGTTTTTT. It yields the protein CSVSSGSTWGGELFF.

Notes on this clonotype: This beta chain slipped into a library made for alpha chains as a stray read, so its size is not meaningful. The V call is TRBV12-3 or TRBV12-4, the J call TRBJ2-3; tentatively, D is TRBD2 (5 bases). This CDR3 contains 14 residues. Trimming removed 5 bases at V and 4 bases at J, with 13 bases between. CDR3 sequence reads: CASSQSRLSDTQYF. For the CDR3, the DNA is TGTGCCAGCAGTCAAAGCCGACTATCAGATACGCAGTATTTT.

On this clonotype: In a library made to pick up alpha chains, this beta chain is a stray read with a size that means little. This chain uses TRBV29-1 with TRBJ2-5, with D perhaps matching TRBD2 (7 bases). This CDR3 contains 13 residues. Trimming shortened V by 5 bases and J by 5 bases, and 15 bases separated the two germline ends. Germline CDR1 and CDR2: SQVTM and ANQGSEA. This CDR3 is CSVNTGGRETQYF. The CDR3 region has the DNA TGCAGCGTTAACACCGGGGGGCGGGAGACCCAGTACTTC.

In its sample, this clonotype was seen once. This beta chain turned up in a library designed for alpha chains; as an off-target read, its abundance says little. The gene calls are TRBV5-1 and TRBJ2-1; D possibly corresponds to TRBD2 (6 bases). Germline V gives CDR1 SGHRS, CDR2 YFSETQ. The CDR3 is 17 residues long. Trimming pared 0 bases from V and 10 bases from J, leaving 23 bases between. The CDR3 bases are TGCGCCAGCAGCTTGGTTGGGATAGCGGCCACGGGCGGCGAGCAGTTCTTC. It is translated as CASSLVGIAATGGEQFF.

A note on this clonotype: Because the library targeted alpha chains, this beta chain is an off-target read whose size means little. The chain links TRBV9 to TRBJ1-1; 7 bases are shared with TRBD1. With V trimmed by 1 base and J by 6 bases, 12 bases remained unmatched. CDR1 is SGDLS and CDR2 is YYNGEE in the germline V gene. This CDR3 is 16 amino acids long. Written as DNA, the CDR3 is TGTGCCAGCAGCGTAAGCGGTAGGGGGCAGGGGGCTGAAGCTTTCTTT. It translates to CASSVSGRGQGAEAFF.

A note on this clonotype: Because this beta chain is a stray read in a library intended to capture alpha chains, its abundance should not be given much weight. V and J are TRBV7-2 and TRBJ2-7, with a possible D match to TRBD2 (5 bases). Trimming took off 3 bases at V and 2 bases at J, with 14 bases between the two ends. The CDR3 has 15 amino acids. Germline V gene lookup returns CDR1 SGHTA and CDR2 FQGNSA. Written as DNA, the CDR3 is TGTGCCAGCAGCTTCATGAGGGCGTTCCCCTACGAGCAGTACTTC. It specifies CASSFMRAFPYEQYF. The entire variable domain, with the rest obtained from reference TRBV7-2 and TRBJ2-7, is as follows: GAGVSQSPSNKVTEKGKDVELRCDPISGHTALYWYRQSLGQGLEFLIYFQGNSAPDKSGLPSDRFSAERTGGSVSTLTIQRTQQEDSAVYLCASSFMRAFPYEQYFGPGTRLTVT.

In the case of this clonotype: The library was prepared for alpha chains; this beta chain is a stray read, so its frequency means little. The chain combines TRBV7-3 with TRBJ1-1, with D maybe TRBD1 (5 bases). The CDR3 spans 13 residues. Germline-derived CDR1 and CDR2 are SGHTA and FQGTGA. V shed 2 bases and J shed 1 base, with 5 bases lying between them. As DNA, the CDR3 is TGTGCCAGCAGCTTACAGGGGAACACTGAAGCTTTCTTT. Its protein is CASSLQGNTEAFF. Filled out from reference TRBV7-3 and TRBJ1-1, the complete variable domain reads GAGVSQTPSNKVTEKGKYVELRCDPISGHTALYWYRQSLGQGPEFLIYFQGTGAADDSGLPNDRFFAVRPEGSVSTLKIQRTERGDSAVYLCASSLQGNTEAFFGQGTRLTVV.

Points on this clonotype: This beta chain is a stray read from a library made for alpha chains; its abundance is not meaningful. The V gene is TRBV11-2, the J gene TRBJ2-1; 7 bases are shared with TRBD1. Germline V CDR1 and CDR2: SGHAT, FQNNGV. The CDR3 has 14 residues. The V segment lost 1 base and the J segment 7 bases; nucleotides outside the gene matches: 4. This CDR3 reads CASSLVGTVNEQFF. CDR3 in DNA: TGTGCCAGCAGCTTAGTCGGGACAGTGAATGAGCAGTTCTTC.

Points on this clonotype: The library was designed around alpha chains, so this beta chain is a stray read whose abundance carries little weight. The J gene is TRBJ2-7, the V gene TRBV5-6; no firm D call. The CDR3 has 15 amino acids. V was trimmed by 0 bases and J by 1 base, leaving 11 bases between them. Germline V lookup: CDR1 SGHDT, CDR2 YYEEEE. The CDR3 nucleotides are TGTGCCAGCAGCTTGGGCGTGGCTTTTTCCTACGAGCAGTACTTC. Translated, it gives CASSLGVAFSYEQYF.

Note on this clonotype: With the library built for alpha chains, this beta chain is off target and its frequency is not meaningful. The chain uses TRBV6-5 and TRBJ1-1; 12 nucleotides match TRBD1. Germline V lookup: CDR1 MNHEY, CDR2 SVGAGI. With 2 bases clipped from V and 9 bases from J, the junction kept 10 bases outside the gene matches. The CDR3 extends over 16 amino acids. Here the CDR3 DNA reads TGTGCCAGCAGTTACGGGACAGGGGGCCAATCCTCGAAAGCTTTCTTT. Translation gives CASSYGTGGQSSKAFF.

Turning to this clonotype: A library made for alpha chains picked up this beta chain off target, so its size means little. The chain has TRBV5-5 and TRBJ2-7; 12 positions agree with TRBD1. Germline CDR1 reads SGHKS; CDR2 reads YYEKEE (reference sequence). V shed 3 bases and J 3 bases; nucleotides not matched to a gene: 7. The CDR3 length is 16 residues. The CDR3 nucleotides are TGTGCCAGCAGCTCTGCGGGGACAGGGGGCGTCTACGAGCAGTACTTC. It is translated as CASSSAGTGGVYEQYF.

This clonotype was detected once. A library prepared for alpha chains yielded this beta chain as an off-target read; its size is of little meaning. The rearrangement links TRBV7-3 to TRBJ2-3; D unresolved. This CDR3 is 12 amino acids long. CDR1 SGHTA and CDR2 FQGTGA come from the germline V gene. V dropped 9 bases and J dropped 5 bases, with 12 bases sitting between them. In DNA form, the CDR3 reads TGTGCCAGTAAGGGTCTTGGAGATACGCAGTATTTT. It encodes CASKGLGDTQYF.

Turning to this clonotype: The size of this beta chain means little, since it is a stray read in a library made for alpha chains. The J gene is TRBJ1-5, the V gene TRBV6-5, with a weak D call TRBD1 (6 bases). Trimming left V 5 bases short and J 5 bases short, with 13 bases between. Germline V lookup: CDR1 MNHEY, CDR2 SVGAGI. The CDR3 contains 14 residues. Here the CDR3 DNA reads TGTGCCAGCAGTAGGGGGTTGGTAGATCAGCCCCAGCATTTT. This gives the protein CASSRGLVDQPQHF.